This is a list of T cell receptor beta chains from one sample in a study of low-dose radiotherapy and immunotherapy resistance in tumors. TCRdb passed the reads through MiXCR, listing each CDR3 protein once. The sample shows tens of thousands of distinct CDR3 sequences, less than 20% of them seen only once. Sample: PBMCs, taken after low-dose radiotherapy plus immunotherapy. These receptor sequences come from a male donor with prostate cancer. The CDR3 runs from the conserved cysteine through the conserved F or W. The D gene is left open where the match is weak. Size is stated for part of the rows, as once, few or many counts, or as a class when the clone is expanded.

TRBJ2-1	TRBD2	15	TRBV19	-	TGTGCCAGTAGCGTCTTAGCGGGAGAGGGCAATGAGCAGTTCTTC	CASSVLAGEGNEQFF
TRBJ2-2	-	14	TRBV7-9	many	TGTGCCAGCAGTTTCCGGGACCACACCGGGGAGCTGTTTTTT	CASSFRDHTGELFF
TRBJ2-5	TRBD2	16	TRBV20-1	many	TGCAGTGCTAGAGATGGCCTAGCGGGGTCGGGGCAGACCCAGTACTTC	CSARDGLAGSGQTQYF
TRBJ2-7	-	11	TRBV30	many	TGTGCCTTCGACCGGGACTACGAGCAGTACTTC	CAFDRDYEQYF
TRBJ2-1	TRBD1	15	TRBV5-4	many	TGTGCCAGCAGCTTCTGGGACAGGTCCTTCGGTGAGCAGTTCTTC	CASSFWDRSFGEQFF
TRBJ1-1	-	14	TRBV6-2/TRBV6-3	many	TGTGCCAGCAGTTACCTTGGCAGGGCCGCTGAAGCTTTCTTT	CASSYLGRAAEAFF
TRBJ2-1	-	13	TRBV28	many	TGTGCCAGCAGTACGTTACTAGTTCATGAGCAGTTCTTC	CASSTLLVHEQFF
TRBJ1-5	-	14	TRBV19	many	TGTGCCACCCGCCGGACAGTTAGCAATCAGCCCCAGCATTTT	CATRRTVSNQPQHF
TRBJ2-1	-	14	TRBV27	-	TGTGCCAGCAGCCCGATACTGACCTACAATGAGCAGTTCTTC	CASSPILTYNEQFF
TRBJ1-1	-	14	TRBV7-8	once	TGTGCCAGCAGCTTAGGGTCGGGGACCACTGAAGCTTTCTTT	CASSLGSGTTEAFF
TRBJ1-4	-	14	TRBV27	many	TGTGCCAGCAGTTTAGATTGGGGCCGGGAAAAACTGTTTTTT	CASSLDWGREKLFF
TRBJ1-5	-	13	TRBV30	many	TGTGCCTGGAGTGCCAGCGAGAATCAGCCCCAGCATTTT	CAWSASENQPQHF
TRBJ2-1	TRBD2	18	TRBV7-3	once	TGTGCCAGCAGCTTACTGGGGAAGCGGGAGGTTCTGAGGAATGAGCAGTTCTTC	CASSLLGKREVLRNEQFF
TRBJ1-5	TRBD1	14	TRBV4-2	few	TGTGCCAGCAGCCAGGGGACAGGGATTCAGCCCCAGCATTTT	CASSQGTGIQPQHF
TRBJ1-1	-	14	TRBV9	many	TGTGCCAGCAGCGTAGCACAGAGGAACACTGAAGCTTTCTTT	CASSVAQRNTEAFF
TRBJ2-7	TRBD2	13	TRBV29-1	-	TGCAGCGTCCGGACTAGCGTCTCCTACGAGCAGTACTTC	CSVRTSVSYEQYF
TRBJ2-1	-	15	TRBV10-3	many	TGTGCCATCAGTGAATCAGGGGAGGGATACAATGAGCAGTTCTTC	CAISESGEGYNEQFF
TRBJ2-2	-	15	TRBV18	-	TGTGCCAGCTCTACCCTAACTGCGAACACCGGGGAGCTGTTTTTT	CASSTLTANTGELFF
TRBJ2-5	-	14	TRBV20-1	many	TGCAGTGCTAGACCCTACAGGGTACAAGAGACCCAGTACTTC	CSARPYRVQETQYF
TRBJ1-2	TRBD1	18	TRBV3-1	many	TGTGCCAGCAGCCAAGATTATGGAGGGGGCGCCTCTAACTATGGCTACACCTTC	CASSQDYGGGASNYGYTF
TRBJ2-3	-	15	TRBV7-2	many	TGTGCCAGCAGCTTAGAGCTGCTTACTTCAGATACGCAGTATTTT	CASSLELLTSDTQYF
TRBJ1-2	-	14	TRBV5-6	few	TGTGCCAGCAGCTTGAGCAGTCCCTTATCGAGCTACACCTTC	CASSLSSPLSSYTF
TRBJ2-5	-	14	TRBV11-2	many	TGTGCCAGCAGCGTGGGCACTTCGGGGGAGACCCAGTACTTC	CASSVGTSGETQYF
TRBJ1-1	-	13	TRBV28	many	TGTGCCAGCAGTTTGGGCTGGATCACTGAAGCTTTCTTT	CASSLGWITEAFF
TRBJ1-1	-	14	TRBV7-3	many	TGTGCCAGCAGCGCCGACGGGGCGGACACTGAAGCTTTCTTT	CASSADGADTEAFF
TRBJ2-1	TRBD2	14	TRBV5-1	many	TGCGCCAGCAGCTTGGAGCGGGAGTGGGATGAGCAGTTCTTC	CASSLEREWDEQFF
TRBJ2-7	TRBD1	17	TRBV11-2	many	TGTGCCAGCAGACGAGGGCGTACAGGGGATACCCACTACGAGCAGTACTTC	CASRRGRTGDTHYEQYF
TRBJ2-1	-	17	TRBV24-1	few	TGTGCCACCAGTGATTGTCTACTGGTGGGCTCCTACAATGAGCAGTTCTTC	CATSDCLLVGSYNEQFF
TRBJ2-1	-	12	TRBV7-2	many	TGTGCCAGCAGCTTAGGAGCAACTGAGCAGTTCTTC	CASSLGATEQFF
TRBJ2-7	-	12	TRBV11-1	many	TGTGCCAGCAGTTTGTCACGGAACGAGCAGTACTTC	CASSLSRNEQYF
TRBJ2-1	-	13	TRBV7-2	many	TGTGCCAGCAGCCAGCTAGGAAGGGGTGAGCAGTTCTTC	CASSQLGRGEQFF
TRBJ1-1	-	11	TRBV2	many	TGTGCCAGCGGAGGTCACACTGAAGCTTTCTTT	CASGGHTEAFF
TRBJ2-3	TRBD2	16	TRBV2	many	TGTGCCAGCACCGCCGCTAGCGGGAGGCGGACAGATACGCAGTATTTT	CASTAASGRRTDTQYF
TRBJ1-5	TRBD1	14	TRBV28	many	TGTGCCAGCAGTACAGGGGTCGGGGGTCAGCCCCAGCATTTT	CASSTGVGGQPQHF
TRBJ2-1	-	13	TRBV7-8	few	TGTGCCAGCAGCTTAGGGGTTGTGAATGAGCAGTTCTTC	CASSLGVVNEQFF
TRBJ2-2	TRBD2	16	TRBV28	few	TGTGCCAGCAGTTTCGCTAGCGGAGCGAACACCGGGGAGCTGTTTTTT	CASSFASGANTGELFF
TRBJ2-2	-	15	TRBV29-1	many	TGCAGCGTCCCAAAGAAGGACACCGGCACCGGGGAGCTGTTTTTT	CSVPKKDTGTGELFF
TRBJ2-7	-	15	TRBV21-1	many	TGTGCCAGCAGCACCCGCTACGGCTTTCCCTACGAGCAGTACTTC	CASSTRYGFPYEQYF
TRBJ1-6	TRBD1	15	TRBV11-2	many	TGTGCCAGCAGCTTAGTCCAGGGGGCGAATTCACCCCTCCACTTT	CASSLVQGANSPLHF
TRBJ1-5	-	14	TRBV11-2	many	TGTGCCAGCAGCCGCGGACGGACGAATCAGCCCCAGCATTTT	CASSRGRTNQPQHF